This T cell receptor (beta chain) is from a study of OX40 agonist ivuxolimab in advanced cancers. Study details: Participants, 80% to 90% male, averaged roughly 60 years of age, ranging from roughly 20 to 80.

Sequenced by immunoSEQ multiplex PCR; TCRdb stores in-frame clones only, minus some. In the table there are some 75,000 clones, about 88% of which are singletons. The sample was CD4+ or CD8+ T cells sorted from blood, taken in a trial of the OX40 agonist ivuxolimab. This TCR was sampled from an adult with an advanced solid tumor such as melanoma, head and neck, liver or kidney cancer.

Here the CDR3 reads CASTPGFSNQPQHF. For the CDR3, the DNA is TGTGCCAGTACACCGGGGTTTAGCAATCAGCCCCAGCATTTT. The chain has TRBV19 and TRBJ1-5; D is unresolved. Germline lookup yields CDR1 LNHDA and CDR2 SQIVND (reference sequence). The ends were cut back, 7 bases at V and 0 bases at J, with 10 bases in the middle. CDR3 length: 14 amino acids.